This T cell receptor (beta chain) is drawn from a study of shared clonotypes between healthy human individuals. Findings and caveats of the study: What limited the represented genetic and exposure-history diversity was the small number of donors. Around 4.9% of naive CD4 clonotypes were shared across several donors.

CD45RO-negative cells were positively selected for CCR7, leaving out terminally differentiated effector memory CD45RA+ cells. V lost 2 bases to trimming and J lost 5 bases, with 12 bases between them. The CDR3 has 14 amino acids. Germline assignment: CDR1 MGHDK and CDR2 SYGVNS. When replicate PCRs were run on sorted subsets, they used around 200 ng DNA, about 30,000 T cell genomes. The table came from immunoSEQ multiplex PCR; TCRdb's copy has only in-frame clones and leaves some out. The sample gives approximately 1.9 million clones, 80% to 95% of which show up once; 1.5% to 2% is in the top ten. Concerning this clone itself: Its antigen is unidentified.

The sequencing sample was made of naive CD8+ T cells from PBMCs. The V gene is TRBV25-1, the J gene TRBJ2-5; D unclear. This TCR was recovered from a man between 18 and 35 years old in good health. Some clones in this sample may be carry-over from other donors' samples. CDR3 in amino acids: CASSELDVTETQYF. CDR3 nucleotide sequence: TGTGCCAGCAGTGAACTGGACGTGACGGAGACCCAGTACTTC.